This T cell receptor beta chain was captured in a study of a mutant IDH1 vaccine in newly diagnosed glioma (dated by TCRdb to about 2021). Background on the whole study: Eight vaccinations were administered to patients in weeks 1, 3, 5, 7, 11, 15, 19 and 23, corresponding to visits V03 through V10. Vaccination began 4-6 weeks after radiotherapy alone, or alongside temozolomide cycles in the chemotherapy-containing groups. Of the approximately 29 treated patients, approximately 60% were male and around 38% were female, and a mean age of around 40 years was recorded. Prior to enrollment, patients had been given standard therapy consisting of radiotherapy alone, temozolomide alone, or radiochemotherapy with temozolomide, with the combination given to most patients. Six visits were used for peripheral blood collection: V03 (baseline), V05, V07, V10, V12 and V13. Longitudinal TCRB deep sequencing was performed for roughly 24 treated patients wherever samples were available for exploratory analyses.

Per the germline V gene, KGHSH is the CDR1 and LQKENI is the CDR2. Between the V and J ends, shortened by 6 bases and 0 bases respectively, the junction contains 7 bases. Including the terminal cysteine and phenylalanine, the CDR3 comprises 13 residues. The kept DNA is CDR3 alone, 39 bases in frame from the first base. This sample's time point label indicates: week 5, during vaccination. Every vaccine dose consisted of 300 ug of a 20-mer mutant IDH1 peptide in Montanide, administered subcutaneously together with topical imiquimod. All donors had newly diagnosed IDH1-mutant astrocytomas of WHO grade 3 or 4 that showed loss of nuclear ATRX. The samples were drawn from NOA16, a multicentre, single-arm, open-label phase I trial in Germany that tested a mutant IDH1 peptide vaccine in humans for the first time. Genomic DNA for TCRB sequencing was extracted from EDTA blood using the DNeasy Blood and Tissue Kit.

What the study reported, not specific to this receptor: The authors stated that sample limitations prevented analyses of patient blood samples from being reproduced. No apparent relationship was observed between pseudoprogression and alterations in the top peripheral T cell clonotypes detected by TCRB sequencing. Selection of PBMC samples for TCRB deep sequencing was based on availability. Immune responses induced by the vaccine were seen in 90% to 95% of patients across multiple MHC alleles.

Worth noting for this clone: Its recognized antigen is unknown. No much larger clone is present one base from it, and per-base qualities are unavailable. Other DNA sequences in the sample encode the same CDR3.

The protocol used for the library was the immunoSEQ multiplex PCR assay. Rearranged TCR beta chain sequences were amplified using the hsTCRB Kit according to the manufacturer's protocol. Sequencing of TCRB libraries was carried out on an Illumina MiSeq. The published analysis was carried out like this. The proprietary platform of the kit vendor was used for demultiplexing, trimming and gene mapping. TCRdb's version of the immuneACCESS table is confined to in-frame rearrangements and falls short of the full clone set. An unresolved V gene accounts for under half of the shortfall where checked; the remainder is of unknown origin. V and J calls and clone size are as listed in that table; D and trimming were resolved from the DNA. For this sample there are 70,000 to 100,000 clones; roughly nine tenths appear just once. Roughly 0.5% of the sample is held by the ten biggest clonotypes.

This sequence uses TRBV18 and TRBJ2-3; no confident D gene assignment can be made. The specimen comprised PBMCs, sampled from a glioma patient whose treatment included an IDH1 peptide vaccine. The clonotype comes from a woman aged 50 to 60 with glioma. The CDR3 sequence is CASSPGSTDTQYF. The DNA reads as follows: TGTGCCAGCTCTCCTGGGAGCACAGATACGCAGTATTTT.